Reported below is one TCR beta chain. A junction end diverges from the germline sequence, so it may reflect a read error. The source of the sample is a study of blood T cell repertoires in COVID-19. At the level of the study: Collection of acute and convalescent COVID-19 samples took place in the United States, Italy and Spain. Sample material is recorded as cDNA or gDNA derived from T cells, B-cell-depleted T cells, or PBMCs.

Original data processing: Estimates of nucleated cell counts were drawn from the amplification of reference gene primers. TCRdb's table, derived via immunoSEQ multiplex PCR, lists solely in-frame clones and lacks some. The V and J calls and clone size are taken from that table; D and trimming were inferred from the DNA. Among fewer than 70,000 clones, around 80% were seen once, and the ten largest hold 8.5% to 10%. This CDR3 is built from 14 residues. Germline CDR1 SSHAT, CDR2 FNYEAQ (reference sequence). The V and J genes are TRBV7-7 and TRBJ2-7; TRBD1 agrees at 11 bases. This sequence was found in a woman older than 75 with acute or convalescent COVID-19. The sample was peripheral blood. The CDR3 loop reads CASSEGQGAYEQYF. The CDR3 DNA reads as TGTGCTAGCAGCGAAGGACAGGGGGCGTATGAGCAGTACTTC.